The present T cell receptor beta chain was sequenced within a study of identical twins. Notes on this clonotype: No antigen is known for it.

Healthy Caucasians provided all donations. A universal primer site came from template switching; cDNA carried unique molecular identifiers. TCRdb used MiXCR to reprocess the 5' RACE reads, holding one entry per CDR3 protein. The table shows around 1.7 million distinct CDR3 sequences, with 32% occurring only once. J was trimmed by 6 bases and V by 0 bases; bases with no gene match: 11. CDR1 is DFQATT, CDR2 SNEGSKA, per germline (reference sequence). CDR3 length: 16 residues. Study-wide results and limits: Conclusions leaned on cross-sectional statistical analysis and did not track the same donors over time.

The TCR originated in a newborn girl in good health. Sequencing used cord blood. The rearrangement joins TRBV20-1 to TRBJ2-3; TRBD1 aligns across 8 bases. The CDR3 region has the DNA TGCAGTGCTAGAGATCTGAAGGGCAGGGGGCCGGATACGCAGTATTTT. Translation gives CSARDLKGRGPDTQYF.